This T cell receptor (beta chain) was retrieved from a study of human T cells and chemical hapten exposure. Overall study findings and caveats: Counts of expanded TCRs at PT1 were positively correlated with patch test score.

Time point specified: pre-sensitization, week 0. Documented treatment: therapeutic diphenylcyclopropenone sensitization with weekly scalp DPC. The length of the CDR3 is 11 amino acids, counting both ends. Germline CDR1 MNHNS, CDR2 SASEGT. This clonotype was found a few times. Its target is not known. The CDR3 end shows no conserved phenylalanine or tryptophan, and so a read error is likely. The DNA is left out, because the CDR3 cannot be placed on it with certainty; the CDR3 is given as TCRdb lists it. TCRdb re-analysed the RACE reads in MiXCR, keeping a single row per CDR3 protein. The sample yields some 400,000 distinct CDR3 sequences, 5.1% seen once.

This TCR came from a woman aged 45-65 years with alopecia areata. Some clones in this sample may be carry-over from other donors' samples. The sequencing used whole blood, collected in connection with sensitization to the hapten diphenylcyclopropenone (DPC). J is TRBJ1-1 and V is TRBV6-1. The chain's CDR3 is CASSEKRIYAV.